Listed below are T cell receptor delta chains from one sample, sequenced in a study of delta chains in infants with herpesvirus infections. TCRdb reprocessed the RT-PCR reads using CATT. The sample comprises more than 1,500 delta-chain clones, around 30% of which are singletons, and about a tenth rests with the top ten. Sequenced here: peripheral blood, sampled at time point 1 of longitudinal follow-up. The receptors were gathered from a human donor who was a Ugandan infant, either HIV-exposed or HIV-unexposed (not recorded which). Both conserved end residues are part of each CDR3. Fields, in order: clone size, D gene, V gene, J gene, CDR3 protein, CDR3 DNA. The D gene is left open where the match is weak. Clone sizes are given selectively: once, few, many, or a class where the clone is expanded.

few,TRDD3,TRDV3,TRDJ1,CAFMLGELGAAYTDKLIF,TGTGCCTTCATGCTCGGCGAACTGGGGGCTGCGTACACCGATAAACTCATCTTT
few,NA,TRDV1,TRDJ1,CALGELSPYGGKLIF,TGTGCTCTTGGGGAACTGTCCCCGTACGGGGGTAAACTCATCTTT
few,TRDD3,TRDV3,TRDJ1,CAFLGDQLGTDKLIF,TGTGCCTTTCTGGGGGATCAGCTGGGGACCGATAAACTCATCTTT
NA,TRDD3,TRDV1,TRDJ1,CALGGQTGGYIYTDKLIF,TGTGCTCTTGGGGGCCAGACTGGGGGATATATCTACACCGATAAACTCATCTTT
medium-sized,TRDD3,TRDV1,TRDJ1,CALGEIYAGGPDKLIF,TGTGCTCTTGGAGAAATCTACGCTGGGGGGCCCGATAAACTCATCTTT
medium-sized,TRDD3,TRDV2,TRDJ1,CACDNLHWGIQRTDKLIF,TGTGCCTGTGACAACTTGCACTGGGGGATACAGAGAACCGATAAACTCATCTTT
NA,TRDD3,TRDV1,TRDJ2,CALGELGRSTGGTMTAQLFF,TGTGCTCTTGGGGAACTAGGGAGAAGTACTGGGGGTACTATGACAGCACAACTCTTCTTT
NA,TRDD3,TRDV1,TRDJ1,CALFLSPSGGDTGADKLIF,TGTGCTCTCTTCCTATCCCCCAGCGGGGGGGATACCGGGGCCGATAAACTCATCTTT
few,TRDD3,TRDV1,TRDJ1,CALGDHNWGILVKLIF,TGTGCTCTTGGGGACCACAACTGGGGGATCCTCGTCAAACTCATCTTT
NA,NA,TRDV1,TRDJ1,CALGEPLWAHPCTDKLIF,TGTGCTCTTGGGGAACCTCTCTGGGCTCATCCATGCACCGATAAACTCATCTTT
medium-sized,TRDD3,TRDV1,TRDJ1,CARSYHYWGITDKLIF,TGTGCTCGGTCCTACCATTACTGGGGGATCACCGATAAACTCATCTTT
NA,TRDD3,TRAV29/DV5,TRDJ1,CAASEYWGMSHTDKLIF,TGTGCAGCAAGTGAGTACTGGGGGATGAGCCACACCGATAAACTCATCTTT
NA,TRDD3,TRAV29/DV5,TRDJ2,CAASFVGGITHCLTAQLFF,TGTGCAGCAAGCTTTGTTGGGGGGATAACCCACTGTTTGACAGCACAACTCTTCTTT
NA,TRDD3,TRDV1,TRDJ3,CALGPWGGFGGSWDTRQVFF,TGTGCTCTTGGGCCCTGGGGGGGCTTCGGGGGATCCTGGGACACCCGACAGGTGTTTTTC
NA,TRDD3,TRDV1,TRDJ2,CALGNPPLMKRSGGIVLALTAQLFF,TGTGCTCTTGGGAACCCCCCCCTAATGAAACGTAGCGGGGGGATAGTGTTAGCTTTGACAGCACAACTCTTCTTT
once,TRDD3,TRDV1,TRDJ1,CALGERAPPYWGKADKLIF,TGTGCTCTTGGGGAACGGGCCCCCCCTTACTGGGGGAAGGCCGATAAACTCATCTTT
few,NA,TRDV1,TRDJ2,CALGNSGGTWGTAQLFF,TGTGCTCTTGGGAACAGTGGGGGCACGTGGGGGACAGCACAACTCTTCTTT
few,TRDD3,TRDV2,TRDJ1,CACEPSLGDKTDKLIF,TGTGCCTGTGAACCCTCTCTGGGGGATAAAACCGATAAACTCATCTTT
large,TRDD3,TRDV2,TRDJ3,CACDWGIRDTRQMFF,TGTGCCTGTGACTGGGGGATACGGGACACCCGACAGATGTTTTTC
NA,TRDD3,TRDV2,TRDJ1,CACVPRSYWGIRLHTDKLIF,TGTGCCTGCGTACCCCGTTCTTACTGGGGGATACGCTTGCACACCGATAAACTCATCTTT
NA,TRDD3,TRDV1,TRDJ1,CALGPTFLRGWGIRVGIYTDKLIF,TGTGCTCTTGGGCCTACCTTCCTACGGGGTTGGGGGATACGTGTGGGAATCTACACCGATAAACTCATCTTT
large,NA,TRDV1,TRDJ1,CALGERDFPPWDDKLIF,TGTGCTCTTGGGGAACGGGATTTTCCCCCGTGGGACGATAAACTCATCTTT
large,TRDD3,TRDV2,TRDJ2,CACDTLGDLTAQLFF,TGTGCCTGTGACACTCTGGGGGATTTGACAGCACAACTCTTCTTT
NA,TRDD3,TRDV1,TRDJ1,CALGVRKYWGSTADKLIF,TGTGCTCTTGGGGTCAGGAAGTACTGGGGATCCACGGCCGATAAACTCATCTTT
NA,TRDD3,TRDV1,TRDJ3,CALGEYSDRRTGGYDLCSWDTRQMFF,TGTGCTCTTGGGGAATACTCGGACCGACGTACTGGGGGATACGACCTTTGCTCCTGGGACACCCGACAGATGTTTTTC
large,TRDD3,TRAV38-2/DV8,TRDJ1,CAYRISLGGTYTDKLIF,TGTGCTTATAGGATATCACTGGGGGGGACCTACACCGATAAACTCATCTTT
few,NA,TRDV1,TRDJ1,CALGELVSGLPYADREIIF,TGTGCTCTTGGGGAACTAGTATCCGGCCTTCCATATGCGGATAGGGAAATCATCTTT
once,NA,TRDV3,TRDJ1,CALGELTLSYTDKLIF,TGTGCCTTAGGTGAACTGACCTTGTCGTACACCGATAAACTCATCTTT
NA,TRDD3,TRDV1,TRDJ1,CALGDFPGGPYTDKLIF,TGTGCTCTGGGGGATTTTCCCGGGGGACCATACACCGATAAACTCATCTTT
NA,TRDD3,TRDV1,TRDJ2,CALGGLPPIRGIRFSLTAQLFF,TGTGCTCTTGGGGGACTTCCCCCTATCCGGGGGATACGTTTTTCCCTGACAGCACAACTCTTCTTT
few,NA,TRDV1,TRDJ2,CALGSPFLRSGGITLTAQLFF,TGTGCTCTTGGGTCCCCATTCCTACGTTCTGGGGGAATTACTTTGACAGCACAACTCTTCTTT
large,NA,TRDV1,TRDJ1,CALGEPPSYDEMVLGASLKLIF,TGTGCTCTTGGGGAACCGCCTTCCTACGACGAGATGGTACTGGGGGCCTCCCTTAAACTCATCTTT
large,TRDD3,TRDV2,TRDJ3,CACDTVLGDTWDTRQMFF,TGTGCCTGTGACACCGTACTGGGGGATACCTGGGACACCCGACAGATGTTTTTC
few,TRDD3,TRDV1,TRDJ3,CALGPWGGFGGSWDTRQMFF,TGTGCTCTTGGGCCCTGGGGGGGCTTCGGGGGATCCTGGGACACCCGACAGATGTTTTTC
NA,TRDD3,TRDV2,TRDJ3,CACDTGWGFPSSWDTRQMFF,TGTGCCTGTGACACCGGCTGGGGGTTTCCGAGCTCCTGGGACACCCGACAGATGTTTTTC
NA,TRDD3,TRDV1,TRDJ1,CALGELIKTRGDTKTVDKLIF,TGTGCTCTTGGGGAACTAATCAAAACGAGAGGGGATACGAAAACGGTCGATAAACTCATCTTT
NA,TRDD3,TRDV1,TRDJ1,CALGSAFLPLLGDTIDTDKLIF,TGTGCCCTTGGGTCGGCCTTCCTACCACTACTGGGGGATACGATAGACACCGATAAACTCATCTTT
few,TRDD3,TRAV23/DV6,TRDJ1,CAVDHHTYWGIWYTDKLIF,TGTGCCGTGGACCACCATACGTACTGGGGGATCTGGTACACCGATAAACTCATCTTT
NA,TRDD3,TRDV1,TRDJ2,CALGSGVGGRPKTAQLFF,TGTGCTCTTGGGTCTGGGGTTGGGGGAAGGCCAAAGACAGCACAACTCTTCTTT
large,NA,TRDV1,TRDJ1,CALGLAASYVPLRFTDKLIF,TGTGCTCTTGGGTTAGCCGCCTCCTACGTCCCTCTGAGGTTCACCGATAAACTCATCTTT
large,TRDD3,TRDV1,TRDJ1,CALGERGRSTFSLLGVAYTDKLIF,TGTGCTCTTGGGGAACGCGGCAGATCTACGTTTTCTTTACTGGGGGTCGCGTACACCGATAAACTCATCTTT
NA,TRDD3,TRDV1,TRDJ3,CALGEGLPKPDWGARQMFF,TGTGCTCTTGGGGAAGGTCTGCCTAAGCCTGACTGGGGGGCCCGACAGATGTTTTTC
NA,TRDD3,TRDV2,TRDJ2,CACDTISSTGGYALTAQLFF,TGTGCCTGTGACACTATTTCTAGTACTGGGGGATACGCTTTGACAGCACAACTCTTCTTT
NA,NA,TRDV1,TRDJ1,CAIGESKSLDTDKLIF,TGTGCTATTGGGGAGAGTAAGTCTTTAGACACCGATAAACTCATCTTT
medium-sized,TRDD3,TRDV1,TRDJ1,CALGEPFFPSTGGYTDKLIF,TGTGCTCTTGGGGAGCCCTTCTTTCCCTCGACTGGGGGATACACCGATAAACTCATCTTT
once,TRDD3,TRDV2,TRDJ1,CACATGAGGFTDKLIF,TGTGCCTGTGCCACAGGGGCTGGGGGATTTACCGATAAACTCATCTTT
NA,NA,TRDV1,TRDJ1,CALGEGRFLIWGEEEELIF,TGTGCTCTTGGGGAAGGACGTTTCCTCATCTGGGGAGAGGAGGAGGAACTCATCTTT
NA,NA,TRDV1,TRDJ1,CALGEPAENTLYTDKLIF,TGTGCTCTTGGGGAACCCGCCGAAAATACTCTGTACACCGATAAACTCATCTTT
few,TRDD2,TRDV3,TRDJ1,CAFGTAFLKFLGNKLIF,TGTGCCTTTGGAACGGCCTTCCTAAAATTTCTGGGGAATAAACTCATCTTT
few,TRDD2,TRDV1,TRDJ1,CALGDLSYSVGGLDKLIF,TGTGCTCTTGGGGACCTTTCCTACTCGGTGGGTGGGCTCGATAAACTCATCTTT
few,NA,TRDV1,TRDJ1,CALGELPSIVRYDKLIF,TGTGCTCTTGGGGAACTCCCCTCCATCGTACGTTACGATAAACTCATCTTT
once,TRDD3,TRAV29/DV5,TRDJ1,CAASARWGIGKNKLIF,TGTGCAGCAAGCGCGAGGTGGGGGATAGGAAAAAATAAACTCATCTTT
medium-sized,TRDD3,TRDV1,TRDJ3,CALGELGRWGIPRDTRQMFF,TGTGCTCTTGGGGAACTAGGGAGGTGGGGGATACCCCGGGACACCCGACAGATGTTTTTC
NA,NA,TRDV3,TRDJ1,CALTGRRIHGLIF,TGTGCCTTGACTGGCCGAAGGATACATGGACTCATCTTT
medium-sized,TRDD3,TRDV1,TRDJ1,CALGEQAPLGDTHIFDKLIF,TGTGCTCTTGGGGAACAAGCACCACTGGGGGATACGCATATATTTGATAAACTCATCTTT
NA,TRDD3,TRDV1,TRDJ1,CALGEPDGAISAGTGVHIGLIF,TGTGCTCTTGGGGAACCGGATGGGGCTATTAGCGCCGGTACTGGGGTCCATATTGGACTCATCTTT
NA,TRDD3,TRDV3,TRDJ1,CAFISPWGIPFGWTDKLIF,TGTGCCTTTATTTCGCCCTGGGGGATACCGTTCGGTTGGACCGATAAACTCATCTTT